The 3 T cell receptor beta chains given below trace back to one sample, sequenced in a study of blood T cell repertoires in COVID-19. This table comes from immunoSEQ multiplex PCR, and its TCRdb copy is limited to in-frame clones, with some not included. The repertoire has more than 120,000 clones, under 90% of them found once; the top ten carry around 3.9%. Sequences were obtained from PBMCs or T cells enriched from blood (not recorded which). The receptors derive from a man between 45 and 60 years old in a cohort exposed to, infected with or recovered from COVID-19 (not recorded which).

This chain joins TRBV5-5 and TRBJ2-1; TRBD2 aligns across 11 bases. V lost 4 bases to trimming and J lost 0 bases; unmatched junction nucleotides: 12. CDR1 is SGHKS, CDR2 YYEKEE, per germline (reference sequence). The CDR3 is 19 amino acids. For the CDR3, the DNA is TGTGCCAGCAGCGCCCGGACTAGCGGGCTCTTCAGCTCCTACAATGAGCAGTTCTTC. Its translation: CASSARTSGLFSSYNEQFF.

The chain's CDR3 is CASSLEVGQYSNQPQHF. The CDR3 DNA sequence: TGTGCCAGCAGCTTAGAAGTTGGCCAGTATAGCAATCAGCCCCAGCATTTT. The chain joins TRBV7-9 to TRBJ1-5; D not certain. The V end was cut by 1 base, the J end by 0 bases, with 13 bases between. This CDR3 has 17 amino acids. Germline lookup yields CDR1 SEHNR and CDR2 FQNEAQ (reference sequence). The whole variable domain, remainder taken from reference TRBV7-9 and TRBJ1-5, is DTGVSQNPRHKITKRGQNVTFRCDPISEHNRLYWYRQTLGQGPEFLTYFQNEAQLEKSRLLSDRFSAERPKGSFSTLEIQRTEQGDSAMYLCASSLEVGQYSNQPQHFGDGTRLSIL.

The rearrangement links TRBV28 to TRBJ2-7; 12 nucleotides agree with TRBD2. This CDR3 region has 15 residues. Germline CDR1 is MDHEN and CDR2 is SYDVKM. Germline trimming cut 4 bases from V and 3 bases from J; bases unmatched to any gene: 4. CDR3 DNA: TGTGCCAGCAGTTCCAGACTAGCGGGAGTCTACGAGCAGTACTTC. Encoded protein: CASSSRLAGVYEQYF.